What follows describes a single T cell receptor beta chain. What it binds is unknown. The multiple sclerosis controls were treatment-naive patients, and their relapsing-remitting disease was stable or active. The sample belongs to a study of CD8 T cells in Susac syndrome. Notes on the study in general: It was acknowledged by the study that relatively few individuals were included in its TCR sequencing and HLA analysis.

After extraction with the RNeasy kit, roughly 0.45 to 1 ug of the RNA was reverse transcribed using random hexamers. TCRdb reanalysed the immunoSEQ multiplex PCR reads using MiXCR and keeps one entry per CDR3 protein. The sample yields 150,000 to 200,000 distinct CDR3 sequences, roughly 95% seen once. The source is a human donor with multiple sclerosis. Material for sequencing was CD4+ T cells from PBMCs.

The CDR3 here is CASSLEDNQPQHF. For the CDR3, the DNA is TGCGCCAGCAGCTTGGAAGACAATCAGCCCCAGCATTTT. This chain links TRBV5-1 with TRBJ1-5; D unclear. The CDR3 is 13 amino acids. Trimming pared 0 bases from V and 3 bases from J, leaving 4 bases between. Germline-derived CDR1 and CDR2 are SGHRS and YFSETQ.